This entry features one T cell receptor beta chain sequence. Using immunoSEQ multiplex PCR, the repertoire was profiled, and TCRdb retains in-frame clones only, with some absent. The table lists approximately 300,000 clones, around nine tenths of them singletons, with around 4% in the top ten. These data belong to a study of blood T cell repertoires in COVID-19. V lost 3 bases and J 1 base, leaving 6 bases between the germline ends. The CDR3 totals 13 residues. Germline V CDR1 and CDR2: SGHAT, FQNNGV. The specimen sequenced was peripheral blood. The sequence derives from a woman in her 50s with active or convalescent COVID-19. This rearrangement joins TRBV11-2 to TRBJ2-5, with D tentatively TRBD2 (5 bases). The CDR3 DNA reads as TGTGCCAGCAGCTTGGGGAGCCAAGAGACCCAGTACTTC. This codes for CASSLGSQETQYF.